A single sample gave rise to the 22 T cell receptor beta chains below, sequenced in a study of shared clonotypes between healthy human individuals (dated by TCRdb to between 2020 and 2021). The library was generated by the immunoSEQ multiplex PCR assay. In TCRdb, the immuneACCESS table is reduced to in-frame sequences with V and J assigned. These tables do not hold every clone; where another copy was compared, an unresolved V gene accounts for under half, and the others remain unexplained. This sample has about 800,000 clones in its table, and about 96% of those were observed once. 0.2% to 0.25% of the sample belongs to the ten largest clones. CD8 naive samples were CD45RO-negative cells positively selected for CCR7, giving a CD45RA+CCR7+ population that excluded TemRA cells. The material sequenced was naive CD8+ T cells sorted from blood. Reading the label with the study, this specimen's cell subset or site is: CD45RA+CCR7+. These receptors came from a young man in good health.

This clone was detected only once. The identical CDR3 is also encoded by other nucleotide sequences in the sample. The chain carries TRBV28 and TRBJ1-1; TRBD1 agrees at 8 bases. This CDR3 region has 15 residues. The germline V gene has CDR1 MDHEN and CDR2 SYDVKM. V shed 0 bases and J 5 bases; nucleotides not matched to a gene: 5. Here the CDR3 reads CASSLWGQGATEAFF. The CDR3 DNA reads TGTGCCAGCAGTTTATGGGGGCAGGGGGCAACTGAAGCTTTCTTT.

This clone appeared a single time. The V and J genes are TRBV2 and TRBJ2-1; 13 positions match TRBD2. With 6 bases clipped from V and 4 bases from J, the junction kept 18 bases outside the gene matches. Per the germline V gene, CDR1 is SNHLY and CDR2 is FYNNEI. This CDR3 has 20 amino acids. Here the CDR3 reads CASRLRDPAGTSGTYNEQFF. The CDR3 DNA follows: TGTGCCAGCAGGCTCCGGGACCCAGCCGGGACTAGCGGGACTTACAATGAGCAGTTCTTC.

This rearrangement joins TRBV7-8 to TRBJ2-1; TRBD2 agrees at 7 bases. The germline V gene encodes CDR1 SGHVS and CDR2 FQNEAQ. The CDR3 spans 17 residues. V shed 6 bases, J shed 6 bases, and the junction held 17 bases outside the gene matches. In DNA form, the CDR3 reads TGTGCCAGCAGTTTACCGGACGGGGAGGGTTACCGCAATGAGCAGTTCTTC. Amino acids: CASSLPDGEGYRNEQFF. Using reference TRBV7-8 and TRBJ2-1 for the parts outside the CDR3, the full variable domain is GAGVSQSPRYKVAKRGQDVALRCDPISGHVSLFWYQQALGQGPEFLTYFQNEAQLDKSGLPSDRFFAERPEGSVSTLKIQRTQQEDSAVYLCASSLPDGEGYRNEQFFGPGTRLTVL.

The chain employs TRBV28 and TRBJ1-2; D remains unclear. With 3 bases removed from V and 4 bases from J, the gap between germline ends came to 6 bases. CDR1 is MDHEN, CDR2 SYDVKM, per germline. The CDR3 loop spans 12 amino acids. The CDR3 coding sequence is TGTGCCAGCAGTTTGAAATTCTATGGCTACACCTTC. Translating it yields CASSLKFYGYTF.

The chain links TRBV2 to TRBJ2-5; a possible D gene is TRBD1 (5 bases). Germline loops: CDR1 SNHLY, CDR2 FYNNEI. This CDR3 comprises 13 residues. The germline V and J ends were trimmed by 6 bases and 1 base, with 9 bases remaining between them. CDR3 sequence: CASRADSQETQYF. CDR3 coding DNA: TGTGCCAGCAGAGCCGACAGCCAAGAGACCCAGTACTTC.

The J gene is TRBJ2-1, the V gene TRBV9; unclear D gene. Germline CDR1 is SGDLS and CDR2 is YYNGEE. The CDR3 totals 16 residues. V was clipped by 6 bases and J by 0 bases, with 16 bases between them. The CDR3 sequence is CASTDPASSSYNEQFF. The DNA for the CDR3 is TGTGCCAGCACCGACCCGGCCTCGAGCTCCTACAATGAGCAGTTCTTC.

The V and J genes are TRBV7-8 and TRBJ2-7; 9 bases are shared with TRBD2. The V segment lost 5 bases and the J segment 3 bases; nucleotides outside the gene matches: 17. The CDR3 covers 18 residues. Germline V gene sequence: CDR1 SGHVS, CDR2 FQNEAQ. This CDR3 is CASSTYRVLREGGYEQYF. CDR3 nucleotide sequence: TGTGCCAGCAGCACCTATAGGGTTTTGCGGGAGGGCGGCTACGAGCAGTACTTC.

CDR3 DNA: TGTGCCAGCAGCTTAGGCAGGGCCACTGAAGCTTTCTTT. Translating gives CASSLGRATEAFF. This chain uses TRBV5-6 with TRBJ1-1, with a possible D match to TRBD1 (5 bases). The V and J ends lost 2 bases and 4 bases respectively, with 9 bases between them. This CDR3 region has 13 residues. CDR1 is SGHDT, CDR2 YYEEEE, per germline.

In the case of this clone: The junction and the germline gene differ at one end; a read error may be behind it. J is TRBJ2-1 and V is TRBV7-7, with D unresolved. Germline CDR1 is SSHAT and CDR2 is FNYEAQ (reference sequence). CDR3 length equals 13 residues. The CDR3 loop reads CASSLSSDNEQFF. The CDR3 DNA reads TGTGCTAGCAGCTTATCCAGCGACAATGAGCAGTTCTTC.

The CDR3 loop reads CASSLIKYDEQFF. CDR3 nucleotides: TGCGCCAGCAGCCTAATAAAGTACGATGAGCAGTTCTTC. The chain recombines TRBV5-1 with TRBJ2-1; D gene uncertain. From germline, CDR1 is SGHRS and CDR2 YFSETQ. The CDR3 is 13 amino acids. Trimming took 4 bases from V and 8 from J, leaving 13 bases between them.

This chain joins TRBV29-1 and TRBJ2-1, with D tentatively TRBD2 (6 bases). V was trimmed by 3 bases and J by 6 bases, leaving 12 bases between them. The CDR3 totals 13 residues. Per germline, CDR1 SQVTM and CDR2 ANQGSEA. The CDR3 region has the DNA TGCAGCGTTGAGGCTCGGGAGACCAATGAGCAGTTCTTC. Its protein is CSVEARETNEQFF.

This rearrangement joins TRBV27 to TRBJ1-1, with 9 bases lining up with TRBD1. This CDR3 region has 16 residues. V lost 1 base and J lost 6; bases outside the gene matches: 9. Germline CDR1 and CDR2: MNHEY and SMNVEV (reference sequence). CDR3 bases: TGTGCCAGCAGTTTATTGGCAACAGGGGGCGCGTCTGAAGCTTTCTTT. Encoded protein: CASSLLATGGASEAFF.

The chain carries TRBV29-1 and TRBJ2-1; the match to TRBD2 covers 8 bases. This CDR3 region has 13 residues. Looked up from germline, CDR1 is SQVTM and CDR2 is ANQGSEA. The V gene end was trimmed by 4 bases and the J gene end by 8 bases; junction bases not matched to a gene: 7. The CDR3 DNA reads TGCAGCGTTGTTATGAGCGGGAGCCATGAGCAGTTCTTC. Encoded protein: CSVVMSGSHEQFF.

V gene TRBV11-2 combines with J gene TRBJ2-7, with 12 bases fitting TRBD2. Germline CDR1 SGHAT, CDR2 FQNNGV. Unmatched junction bases numbered 7, after V lost 1 base and J lost 6 bases. This CDR3 spans 16 amino acids. The CDR3 sequence is CASSLGRLAGAREQYF. DNA of the CDR3: TGTGCCAGCAGCTTAGGTCGACTAGCGGGAGCTCGCGAGCAGTACTTC.

The chain carries TRBV7-8 and TRBJ2-6, with D possibly TRBD1 on 6 matching bases. The germline V gene has CDR1 SGHVS and CDR2 FQNEAQ. With 1 base removed from V and 2 bases from J, the gap between germline ends came to 6 bases. This CDR3 has 15 amino acids. CDR3 residues: CASSLEGAGANVLTF. CDR3 bases: TGTGCCAGCAGCTTAGAGGGGGCTGGGGCCAACGTCCTGACTTTC.

J is TRBJ2-2 and V is TRBV4-2; a possible D gene is TRBD1 (5 bases). The V gene's germline CDR1 is LGHNA and CDR2 YNFKEQ. The V end lost 1 base, the J end lost 6 bases, and 21 bases lay between the germline ends. This CDR3 is built from 18 residues. This CDR3 is CASSQVGLVGALPGELFF. The CDR3, as DNA: TGTGCCAGCAGCCAAGTGGGGTTGGTTGGGGCATTACCCGGGGAGCTGTTTTTT.

The CDR3 region is CSVEDLDTQAKNIQYF. The CDR3 bases are TGCAGCGTTGAAGATTTAGATACTCAGGCCAAAAACATTCAGTACTTC. The rearrangement uses TRBV29-1 and TRBJ2-4; D uncertain. Germline assignment: CDR1 SQVTM and CDR2 ANQGSEA. The CDR3 has 16 residues. The V gene lost 0 bases and the J gene lost 1 base, with 13 bases spanning the gap.

The chain recombines TRBV28 with TRBJ2-7; 8 bases line up with TRBD1. The V and J ends lost 6 bases and 4 bases, in that order; junction bases with no gene match: 11. The CDR3 runs 15 residues. Germline V gives CDR1 MDHEN, CDR2 SYDVKM. The CDR3, as DNA: TGTGCCAGCAGACACGGGACAGGACCGACTTACGAGCAGTACTTC. This gives the protein CASRHGTGPTYEQYF.

The chain employs TRBV6-6 and TRBJ2-7, with TRBD1 identical over 7 bases. Germline assignment: CDR1 MNHNY and CDR2 SVGAGI (reference sequence). V lost 6 bases, J lost 5 bases, and 13 bases stayed unmatched. The CDR3 spans 15 residues. The CDR3: CASSPLRQGEDEQYF. The CDR3 bases are TGTGCCAGCAGCCCCCTCAGACAGGGAGAGGACGAGCAGTACTTC.

In this sample, this clone turned up once. The chain couples TRBV19 to TRBJ1-1; the D is unclear. V was clipped by 8 bases and J by 0 bases, with 7 bases between them. Germline assignment: CDR1 LNHDA and CDR2 SQIVND (reference sequence). The CDR3 is made up of 12 amino acids. In nucleotides, the CDR3 is TGTGCCAGTGGGTACATGAACACTGAAGCTTTCTTT. Protein sequence: CASGYMNTEAFF.

The rearrangement joins TRBV27 to TRBJ2-7; perhaps TRBD1 as D (6 bases). CDR3 length: 13 residues. Trimming stripped 7 bases from V and 5 bases from J, with 15 bases between. The germline CDR1 and CDR2 sequences are MNHEY and SMNVEV (reference sequence). Written as DNA, the CDR3 is TGTGCCAGCACTTCCGGGACACCCCACGAGCAGTACTTC. As protein: CASTSGTPHEQYF.

J is TRBJ2-3 and V is TRBV5-1, with D uncertain. The V end lost 0 bases, the J end lost 2 bases, and 7 bases lay between the germline ends. CDR1 and CDR2 (germline): SGHRS, YFSETQ. The CDR3 length is 14 residues. The CDR3 reads CASSLVADTDTQYF. The CDR3 coding sequence is TGCGCCAGCAGCTTGGTGGCCGACACAGATACGCAGTATTTT. Full variable domain (remainder filled in from reference TRBV5-1 and TRBJ2-3): KAGVTQTPRYLIKTRGQQVTLSCSPISGHRSVSWYQQTPGQGLQFLFEYFSETQRNKGNFPGRFSGRQFSNSRSEMNVSTLELGDSALYLCASSLVADTDTQYFGPGTRLTVL.